A single sample is the source of the 16 T cell receptor beta chains below, sequenced in a study of T cell responses to AZD1222 COVID-19 vaccine. Libraries were prepared by immunoSEQ multiplex PCR; TCRdb keeps only in-frame clonotypes and omits some of them. The table has about 150,000 clones, around 90% seen once; the top ten hold about 6.5%. This specimen was peripheral blood, taken 28 days after the second AZD1222 dose. Receptors originate from an adult who received the AZD1222 COVID-19 vaccine.

The rearrangement uses TRBV18 and TRBJ2-5; D gene uncertain. With 3 bases removed from V and 0 bases from J, the gap between germline ends came to 2 bases. Germline V gene data show CDR1 as KGHSH and CDR2 as LQKENI. The CDR3 totals 12 residues. The CDR3 region is CASSPYQETQYF. In nucleotides, the CDR3 is TGTGCCAGCTCACCGTACCAAGAGACCCAGTACTTC.

The chain carries TRBV9 and TRBJ1-2, with D possibly matching TRBD1 (6 bases). Germline V lookup: CDR1 SGDLS, CDR2 YYNGEE. V was cut by 2 bases and J by 2 bases, with 10 bases left in between. The CDR3 runs to 14 residues. This CDR3 is CASSVAGENYGYTF. As DNA, the CDR3 is TGTGCCAGCAGCGTGGCAGGGGAGAACTATGGCTACACCTTC.

The rearrangement links TRBV27 to TRBJ1-2; TRBD1 matches at 10 bases. Germline CDR1 reads MNHEY; CDR2 reads SMNVEV (reference sequence). The CDR3 contains 15 residues. V shed 4 bases and J 5 bases; nucleotides not matched to a gene: 7. In nucleotides, the CDR3 is TGTGCCAGCAGTTCCATGGGACAGGGGAAGTATGGCTACACCTTC. It translates to CASSSMGQGKYGYTF.

The J gene is TRBJ2-7, the V gene TRBV3-1 (or the pseudogene TRBV3-2); weak D call: TRBD2 (6 bases). The V gene lost 6 bases and the J gene lost 0 bases, with 15 bases spanning the gap. This CDR3 has 15 amino acids. Germline loops: CDR1 LGHDT, CDR2 YNNKEL (reference sequence). The CDR3 protein is CASRERAGSSYEQYF. The CDR3 nucleotides read TGTGCCAGCAGAGAGAGAGCGGGTTCCTCCTACGAGCAGTACTTC.

The CDR3 reads CASSYGQGIYEQYF. In nucleotides, the CDR3 is TGTGCCAGCAGCTACGGACAGGGAATATACGAGCAGTACTTC. The chain carries TRBV11-1 and TRBJ2-7; 8 bases agree with TRBD1. Germline V gives CDR1 SGHAT, CDR2 FQDESV (reference sequence). The CDR3 is 14 amino acids. V was clipped by 4 bases and J by 4 bases; unmatched bases: 6.

This sequence joins TRBV5-1 and TRBJ2-5, with 8 bases lining up with TRBD1. Germline-derived CDR1 and CDR2 are SGHRS and YFSETQ. The V and J ends lost 4 bases and 3 bases, in that order; junction bases with no gene match: 5. The CDR3 extends over 14 amino acids. The CDR3 DNA is TGCGCCAGCAGCCCGGCGACAGGGGAAGAGACCCAGTACTTC. It codes for CASSPATGEETQYF.

The chain combines TRBV5-1 with TRBJ2-7; TRBD1 is a possible D gene (6 bases). The germline gives CDR1 SGHRS, CDR2 YFSETQ. This CDR3 has 13 residues. V was pared by 2 bases and J by 3 bases, with 9 bases between. Here the CDR3 DNA reads TGCGCCAGCAGCTTTACAGGGCGCTACGAGCAGTACTTC. This sequence encodes CASSFTGRYEQYF. Complete variable domain (other parts from reference TRBV5-1 and TRBJ2-7): KAGVTQTPRYLIKTRGQQVTLSCSPISGHRSVSWYQQTPGQGLQFLFEYFSETQRNKGNFPGRFSGRQFSNSRSEMNVSTLELGDSALYLCASSFTGRYEQYFGPGTRLTVT.

The rearrangement links TRBV19 to TRBJ2-1; TRBD1 agrees at 7 bases. Trimming took 8 bases from V and 0 from J; bases not matched to a gene: 13. CDR1 LNHDA and CDR2 SQIVND come from the germline V gene (reference sequence). The CDR3 is 17 residues long. CDR3 region: CASGGGDRVSSYNEQFF. The CDR3 bases are TGTGCCAGTGGAGGAGGAGACAGGGTAAGCTCCTACAATGAGCAGTTCTTC.

The chain employs TRBV7-2 and TRBJ1-5; 8 bases map to TRBD1. The CDR3 has 19 residues. Germline V gene sequence: CDR1 SGHTA, CDR2 FQGNSA. J gave up 5 bases and V 1 base, and 16 bases lay outside the gene matches. The CDR3 sequence: CASSLELNLGQGAHQPQHF. The CDR3 bases are TGTGCCAGCAGCTTAGAATTAAACTTGGGGCAGGGGGCCCATCAGCCCCAGCATTTT.

The chain couples TRBV28 to TRBJ2-7; D is unresolved. V gave up 2 bases and J gave up 3 bases, with 5 bases separating them. Per the germline V gene, CDR1 is MDHEN and CDR2 is SYDVKM. This CDR3 region has 12 residues. The CDR3: CASSLNGYEQYF. CDR3 nucleotide sequence: TGTGCCAGCAGTTTAAACGGCTACGAGCAGTACTTC.

The genes are TRBV7-2 and TRBJ2-5; weak D call: TRBD1 (5 bases). CDR3 length: 13 amino acids. The germline V gene has CDR1 SGHTA and CDR2 FQGNSA. Between the trimmed V and J ends, which lost 5 bases and 2 bases, there was a span of 9 bases. This CDR3 is CASSPRQQETQYF. The CDR3 DNA sequence: TGTGCCAGCAGCCCTAGACAGCAAGAGACCCAGTACTTC.

The J gene is TRBJ2-1, the V gene TRBV15; no definite D call. V was cut by 4 bases and J by 6 bases, with 16 bases left in between. The germline V gene encodes CDR1 LNHNV and CDR2 YYDKDF (reference sequence). CDR3 length: 15 amino acids. CDR3 bases: TGTGCCACCAGCAACCTGGACCTTTCCGTCAATGAGCAGTTCTTC. Protein product: CATSNLDLSVNEQFF.

This chain links TRBV6-1 with TRBJ1-3, with D perhaps matching TRBD1 (5 bases). Between the trimmed V and J ends, which lost 1 base and 4 bases, there was a span of 23 bases. The CDR3 is 19 residues long. In germline, CDR1 is MNHNS, CDR2 SASEGT. The CDR3 reads CASSEGGLSLGARGNTIYF. DNA for the CDR3: TGTGCCAGCAGTGAAGGCGGGCTTTCTTTAGGGGCCCGGGGAAACACCATATATTTT.

V gene TRBV24-1 combines with J gene TRBJ1-1; no clear D. The germline CDR1 and CDR2 sequences are KGHDR and SFDVKD. The CDR3 spans 15 residues. V lost 6 bases, J lost 0 bases, and 13 bases lay in between. CDR3 region: CATSPPAGMNTEAFF. In nucleotides, the CDR3 is TGTGCCACCAGTCCCCCAGCCGGTATGAACACTGAAGCTTTCTTT.

V and J are TRBV6-6 and TRBJ2-1; no definite D call. The CDR3 is 12 amino acids. V was trimmed by 6 bases and J by 8 bases, leaving 11 bases between them. Germline-derived CDR1 and CDR2 are MNHNY and SVGAGI (reference sequence). The DNA for the CDR3 is TGTGCCAGCAGGGGTAGGGCTGATGAGCAGTTCTTC. Translation: CASRGRADEQFF.

For the CDR3, the DNA is TGTGCCAGCAGCACAACAGGGGGCCGTCTCTCCTACAATGAGCAGTTCTTC. Its translation: CASSTTGGRLSYNEQFF. V gene TRBV7-6 combines with J gene TRBJ2-1; the match to TRBD1 covers 9 bases. Germline V gives CDR1 SGHVS, CDR2 FNYEAQ. The CDR3 loop spans 17 amino acids. Trimming cost V 5 bases and J 0 bases; bases outside gene matches: 8. The full variable domain, rest sourced from reference TRBV7-6 and TRBJ2-1, is GAGVSQSPRYKVTKRGQDVALRCDPISGHVSLYWYRQALGQGPEFLTYFNYEAQQDKSGLPNDRFSAERPEGSISTLTIQRTEQRDSAMYRCASSTTGGRLSYNEQFFGPGTRLTVL.